These 15 T cell receptor beta chains came from one sample sequenced in a study of cytotoxic CD8 clonotypes in ibrutinib-treated CLL. Clones were sequenced by immunoSEQ multiplex PCR, and TCRdb holds only the in-frame ones, with some missing. The table lists approximately 50,000 clones, around 68% of them singletons. Sequences were derived from PBMCs, sampled after 12 months of ibrutinib treatment. Source of these receptors: a human donor with chronic lymphocytic leukemia.

This chain joins TRBV28 and TRBJ1-4; 7 bases are shared with TRBD1. CDR1 is MDHEN, CDR2 SYDVKM, per germline. This CDR3 has 15 residues. V shed 5 bases, J shed 3 bases, and the junction held 6 bases outside the gene matches. CDR3 protein: CASSLLGQSNEKLFF. CDR3 DNA: TGTGCCAGCAGTCTTTTGGGACAGTCTAATGAAAAACTGTTTTTT.

The rearrangement links TRBV18 to TRBJ2-3; perhaps TRBD2 as D (5 bases). The ends were cut back, 6 bases at V and 4 bases at J, with 11 bases in the middle. The CDR3 is 13 residues long. Germline V gene sequence: CDR1 KGHSH, CDR2 LQKENI. The chain's CDR3 is CASSRTRPDTQYF. The CDR3 DNA reads TGTGCCAGCTCTCGGACTCGCCCAGATACGCAGTATTTT.

The V call is TRBV18, the J call TRBJ2-6, with 8 bases matching TRBD1. Germline-derived CDR1 and CDR2 are KGHSH and LQKENI. Trimming removed 3 bases from V and 0 bases from J; junction bases left unmatched: 4. The CDR3 extends over 17 amino acids. Written as DNA, the CDR3 is TGTGCCAGCTCACCTAGCCAGGGGGCCTCTGGGGCCAACGTCCTGACTTTC. This encodes CASSPSQGASGANVLTF. Supplemented by reference TRBV18 and TRBJ2-6, the full variable domain reads NAGVMQNPRHLVRRRGQEARLRCSPMKGHSHVYWYRQLPEEGLKFMVYLQKENIIDESGMPKERFSAEFPKEGPSILRIQQVVRGDSAAYFCASSPSQGASGANVLTFGAGSRLTVL.

The genes are TRBV30 and TRBJ2-1, with TRBD1 matching 7 bases. Germline V gives CDR1 GTSNPN, CDR2 SVGIG (reference sequence). The CDR3 has 13 amino acids. The V and J ends lost 4 bases and 3 bases, in that order; junction bases with no gene match: 3. CDR3 nucleotide sequence: TGTGCCTGGATGGGGACAGTCTACAATGAGCAGTTCTTC. Protein sequence: CAWMGTVYNEQFF.

This chain connects TRBV2 to TRBJ1-4, with D possibly being TRBD1 (5 bases). The V gene lost 8 bases and the J gene lost 7 bases, with 11 bases spanning the gap. In germline, CDR1 is SNHLY, CDR2 FYNNEI. The CDR3 consists of 12 residues. CDR3 in DNA: TGTGCCAGCTCACGGGGGGTTGAAAAACTGTTTTTT. It encodes CASSRGVEKLFF.

The rearrangement joins TRBV14 to TRBJ2-1; 8 nucleotides align to TRBD1. V was pared by 5 bases and J by 4 bases, with 13 bases of the junction left unmatched. In germline, CDR1 is SGHDN, CDR2 FVKESK. The CDR3 totals 17 residues. CDR3 nucleotides: TGTGCCAGCAGCATCCGGACAGGGCCGGGATTATACAATGAGCAGTTCTTC. Its translation is CASSIRTGPGLYNEQFF.

This clone was recorded a few times. This sequence joins TRBV15 and TRBJ2-7; 8 bases match TRBD1. Losses at the gene ends were 5 bases for V and 4 bases for J; bases not matched to a gene: 10. CDR1 is LNHNV and CDR2 is YYDKDF in the germline V gene (reference sequence). This CDR3 spans 15 amino acids. CDR3 sequence reads: CATSESRQGFYEQYF. CDR3 in DNA: TGTGCCACCAGCGAGAGCCGACAGGGGTTTTACGAGCAGTACTTC.

V is TRBV2 and J is TRBJ2-3; possible D gene TRBD2, 6 bases. This CDR3 is built from 14 residues. Looked up from germline, CDR1 is SNHLY and CDR2 is FYNNEI. V gave up 4 bases and J gave up 2 bases, with 10 bases separating them. DNA for the CDR3: TGTGCCAGCAGTGTGGACTATACCACAGATACGCAGTATTTT. Translated: CASSVDYTTDTQYF.

The V and J genes are TRBV19 and TRBJ2-1; 8 bases agree with TRBD2. This CDR3 has 14 residues. The J segment lost 4 bases and the V segment lost 9 bases, leaving 8 bases of the junction unmatched. The germline gives CDR1 LNHDA, CDR2 SQIVND (reference sequence). Written as DNA, the CDR3 is TGTGCCAGCCAGGGTAGCGGGATATACAATGAGCAGTTCTTC. It translates to CASQGSGIYNEQFF.

This clone was detected only a few times. The rearrangement links TRBV29-1 to TRBJ2-3, with TRBD2 matching over 9 bases. The V gene's germline CDR1 is SQVTM and CDR2 ANQGSEA. V gave up 7 bases and J gave up 6 bases; unmatched junction bases: 14. CDR3 length: 15 amino acids. CDR3 protein: CSAVPAGGPRDTQYF. As DNA, the CDR3 is TGCAGCGCCGTCCCAGCGGGAGGCCCCCGGGATACGCAGTATTTT.

The chain has TRBV29-1 and TRBJ2-7; D is undetermined. This CDR3 contains 17 residues. Germline CDR1 and CDR2: SQVTM and ANQGSEA. Trimming pared 1 base from V and 0 bases from J, leaving 19 bases between. This chain's CDR3 is CSVEALPPPESSYEQYF. DNA of the CDR3: TGCAGCGTTGAAGCTCTCCCCCCCCCAGAGAGCTCCTACGAGCAGTACTTC.

This chain connects TRBV19 to TRBJ2-5; D may be TRBD1 or TRBD2 (5 bases each). CDR1 and CDR2 from the germline V gene are LNHDA and SQIVND (reference sequence). The CDR3 loop spans 15 amino acids. Deletions cut 3 bases from V and 2 bases from J, with 13 bases between. This CDR3 reads CASSIMGTLQETQYF. For the CDR3, the DNA is TGTGCCAGTAGTATCATGGGGACGCTACAAGAGACCCAGTACTTC.

This clone was observed a handful of times. The chain combines TRBV6-1 with TRBJ2-5; the D is unclear. This CDR3 comprises 11 residues. Germline values: CDR1 MNHNS, CDR2 SASEGT. V was shortened by 6 bases and J by 4 bases, with 6 bases between the two germline ends. This CDR3 reads CASSGLETQYF. The CDR3 DNA sequence: TGTGCCAGCAGCGGTTTAGAGACCCAGTACTTC.

This rearrangement joins TRBV2 to TRBJ2-4; D call uncertain. This CDR3 is 16 amino acids long. The V gene lost 4 bases and the J gene lost 0 bases, with 13 bases spanning the gap. Per the germline V gene, CDR1 is SNHLY and CDR2 is FYNNEI. This CDR3 is CASSASQGLAKNIQYF. For the CDR3, the DNA is TGTGCCAGCAGTGCAAGTCAAGGTCTAGCCAAAAACATTCAGTACTTC.

V is TRBV27 and J is TRBJ2-1, with D perhaps TRBD1 (7 bases). The germline gives CDR1 MNHEY, CDR2 SMNVEV (reference sequence). Trimming took 5 bases from V and 7 from J, leaving 21 bases between them. The CDR3 totals 16 residues. CDR3 in DNA: TGTGCCAGCAGTGGCCGACAGGGCACGGGACTGAATGAGCAGTTCTTC. As protein: CASSGRQGTGLNEQFF.